These 14 T cell receptor beta chains share one sample of origin, sequenced in a study of blood T cells in healthy people across ages. A second PCR of about 7 to 11 cycles used a sample-barcoded 5' primer and a J-beta primer mix. TCRdb re-called the 5' RACE reads through MiXCR, storing one row per CDR3 protein. This sample carries fewer than 800,000 distinct CDR3 sequences, about 34% of them seen once, and the ten largest clones take about 16%. Sequencing used blood. The receptors were gathered from a woman older than 75 in good health.

This clonotype has at least ten counts. The rearrangement joins TRBV20-1 to TRBJ2-5, with a tentative D call TRBD2 (7 bases). Trimming removed 3 bases at V and 5 bases at J, with 31 bases between. CDR3 length: 19 amino acids. Germline CDR1 and CDR2: DFQATT and SNEGSKA (reference sequence). The CDR3 DNA reads as TGCAGTGCTAGGGGCCCTTCCTATGGGGGGGCGTCCCCCGTGGAGACCCAGTACTTC. This translates into CSARGPSYGGASPVETQYF.

This clonotype has at least ten counts. V and J are TRBV5-6 and TRBJ2-7; TRBD1 matches 7 bases. CDR1 and CDR2 (germline): SGHDT, YYEEEE. The CDR3 contains 15 residues. The J segment lost 3 bases and the V segment lost 4 bases, leaving 10 bases of the junction unmatched. CDR3 nucleotide sequence: TGTGCCAGCAGCATAGGGGGCGCAGGTAGCTACGAGCAGTACTTC. Translation: CASSIGGAGSYEQYF.

This clonotype was picked up many times. The chain recombines TRBV14 with TRBJ2-3; D is uncertain. The CDR3 runs to 14 residues. From germline, CDR1 is SGHDN and CDR2 FVKESK. The V gene lost 1 base and the J gene lost 0 bases, with 5 bases spanning the gap. In DNA form, the CDR3 reads TGTGCCAGCAGCCAAGGGACCAGCACAGATACGCAGTATTTT. As protein: CASSQGTSTDTQYF.

The chain couples TRBV12-3 or TRBV12-4 to TRBJ2-7, with 7 bases aligning to TRBD1. The DNA end lines up better with TRBJ2-5; the J call may be wrong. The CDR3 is 13 amino acids. The CDR3 DNA reads as TGTGCCAGCAGTTCCCGGGACAGAGAGACCCAGTACTTC. Translation: CASSSRDRETQYF.

This clonotype appeared many times. This rearrangement joins TRBV5-4 to TRBJ2-1, with D perhaps given as TRBD1 or TRBD2 (5 bases each). Trimming took 0 bases from V and 6 from J, leaving 22 bases between them. The germline gives CDR1 SGHNT, CDR2 YYREEE (reference sequence). There are 18 residues in the CDR3. The CDR3: CASSLAPIAGASRNEQFF. Here the CDR3 DNA reads TGTGCCAGCAGCTTGGCGCCTATTGCCGGGGCCTCCCGCAATGAGCAGTTCTTC.

This clonotype was picked up many times. The gene calls are TRBV6-6 and TRBJ2-5; D possibly corresponds to TRBD1 (6 bases). V was shortened by 0 bases and J by 0 bases, with 14 bases between the two germline ends. CDR3 length equals 17 residues. Germline assignment: CDR1 MNHNY and CDR2 SVGAGI (reference sequence). CDR3 nucleotide sequence: TGTGCCAGCAGTTACTCGTCCAGGGGCTCCTACCAAGAGACCCAGTACTTC. Its translation: CASSYSSRGSYQETQYF.

Written as DNA, the CDR3 is TGTGCCAGCAGCTTCTCACAGAAGGGCACTGAAGCTTTCTTT. Translation gives CASSFSQKGTEAFF. The V and J genes are TRBV7-2 and TRBJ1-1; D gene uncertain. The CDR3 is 14 amino acids. V was cut by 3 bases and J by 4 bases, with 12 bases left in between. Per germline, CDR1 SGHTA and CDR2 FQGNSA.

The table lists this clonotype with many counts. This chain joins TRBV15 and TRBJ2-3; D unclear. With 1 base removed from V and 2 bases from J, the gap between germline ends came to 13 bases. The CDR3 consists of 16 residues. Per the germline V gene, CDR1 is LNHNV and CDR2 is YYDKDF (reference sequence). DNA of the CDR3: TGTGCCACCAGCAGAGCCGGTTCGGCAGCCACAGATACGCAGTATTTT. It encodes CATSRAGSAATDTQYF.

This clonotype appeared a few times. A much larger clone lies a single base off, so this may be a read error. V is TRBV5-1 and J is TRBJ1-2; no reliable D call. This CDR3 spans 13 amino acids. Per germline, CDR1 SGHRS and CDR2 YFSETQ. V was pared by 0 bases and J by 6 bases, with 9 bases between. The CDR3, as DNA: TGCGCCAGCAGCTTGGAGTCCGGCCATGGCTACACCTTC. It yields the protein CASSLESGHGYTF.

This clonotype was seen repeatedly, ten times or more. V usage is TRBV9 and J usage is TRBJ2-3; 14 bases map to TRBD2. V lost 0 bases and J lost 0; bases outside the gene matches: 12. This CDR3 region has 21 residues. Looked up from germline, CDR1 is SGDLS and CDR2 is YYNGEE. CDR3 sequence (DNA): TGTGCCAGCAGCGTAGCCTCGACTAGCGGGGGGGCCGGCCGAAGCACAGATACGCAGTATTTT. Its translation is CASSVASTSGGAGRSTDTQYF.

Points on this clonotype: This may come from a read error, since a much larger clone is one base off. The V gene is TRBV5-1, the J gene TRBJ2-1; TRBD1 matches 7 bases. Gene TRBJ2-7 matches the end of the DNA better, so the J call may be wrong. Germline V lookup: CDR1 SGHRS, CDR2 YFSETQ. The CDR3 runs 16 residues. CDR3 region: CASSYQPGQNDNEQYF. The CDR3 bases are TGCGCCAGCAGTTATCAACCGGGACAGAACGACAATGAGCAGTACTTC.

V is TRBV7-8 and J is TRBJ2-1; the match to TRBD2 covers 7 bases. J gave up 5 bases and V 5 bases, and 6 bases lay outside the gene matches. The CDR3 is made up of 14 amino acids. Germline V gene sequence: CDR1 SGHVS, CDR2 FQNEAQ. DNA for the CDR3: TGTGCCAGCAGCGGGCGGGAGTGGGACAATGAGCAGTTCTTC. This translates into CASSGREWDNEQFF.

The chain uses TRBV7-2 and TRBJ2-1; D is unresolved. Germline-derived CDR1 and CDR2 are SGHTA and FQGNSA. Trimming removed 5 bases from V and 4 bases from J, with 12 bases in between. This CDR3 comprises 14 residues. The CDR3 sequence: CASSPGRSYNEQFF. The CDR3 DNA sequence: TGTGCCAGCAGCCCCGGACGGAGTTACAATGAGCAGTTCTTC.

This rearrangement joins TRBV5-1 to TRBJ2-5, with 8 positions matching TRBD2. V dropped 2 bases and J dropped 5; count of bases not matched to a gene: 11. The CDR3 is 16 amino acids. Looked up from germline, CDR1 is SGHRS and CDR2 is YFSETQ. The CDR3 DNA is TGCGCCAGCAGCTTTCCCCACTTGAGCGGGAGCGAGACCCAGTACTTC. The encoded protein is CASSFPHLSGSETQYF.